This TCR beta chain derives from a study of long-term antiretroviral therapy in people with HIV. The assay, immunoSEQ v3.0, was run at survey level. Assay used: immunoSEQ multiplex PCR; TCRdb lists only in-frame clones, some missing. Of around 26,000 clones listed, 75% to 85% are singletons. The CDR3 is made up of 12 amino acids. V was shortened by 5 bases and J by 2 bases, with 5 bases between the two germline ends. Per germline, CDR1 SGHTA and CDR2 FQGNSA. Here the sequenced sample was unsorted PBMCs, taken 0.5 years after starting antiretroviral therapy. This clonotype was sampled from a woman aged 40 to 50 with HIV. The chain links TRBV7-2 to TRBJ2-3; D is undetermined. Here the CDR3 DNA reads TGTGCCAGCAGCCCGGCCACAGATACGCAGTATTTT. Encoded protein: CASSPATDTQYF.